The rows below give T cell receptor beta chains drawn from one sample of a study of shared clonotypes between healthy human individuals. Here immunoSEQ multiplex PCR was the method, and the copy in TCRdb shows in-frame clones only, minus some. The data hold some 2,000,000 clones, with about 95% observed a single time. The specimen was naive CD8+ T cells sorted from blood. The receptor source for this set is a young man in good health. CDR3s include the opening cysteine and the closing phenylalanine or tryptophan. D genes are given only for firm matches. Size values are once, few and many counts, or a class for expanded clones, and some rows have none.

J gene | D gene | V gene | clone size | CDR3 protein | CDR3 DNA
TRBJ2-5 | TRBD1 | TRBV18 | NA | CASSPGQGVQYF | TGTGCCAGCTCACCTGGACAGGGTGTCCAGTACTTC
TRBJ2-7 | NA | TRBV18 | NA | CASSPRQGTYEQYF | TGTGCCAGCTCACCACGGCAGGGAACCTACGAGCAGTACTTC
TRBJ2-1 | NA | TRBV5-6 | NA | CASSLENGRGDEQFF | TGTGCCAGCAGCTTGGAGAACGGAAGGGGGGATGAGCAGTTCTTC
TRBJ1-5 | TRBD1 | TRBV25-1 | NA | CASSELGQGVRAKQPQHF | TGTGCCAGCAGTGAACTAGGACAGGGCGTAAGGGCAAAGCAGCCCCAGCATTTT
TRBJ1-4 | TRBD1 | TRBV7-9 | NA | CASSRVTGVNEKLFF | TGTGCCAGCAGCCGAGTCACAGGGGTTAATGAAAAACTGTTTTTT
TRBJ1-5 | NA | TRBV5-8 | NA | CASTMSRPQPQHF | TGTGCCAGCACCATGAGTCGCCCGCAGCCCCAGCATTTT
TRBJ2-3 | NA | TRBV9 | NA | CASSAGTDTQYF | TGTGCCAGCAGCGCGGGCACAGATACGCAGTATTTT
TRBJ2-2 | NA | TRBV6-5 | NA | CASTDSGENTGELFF | TGTGCCAGCACCGATAGCGGAGAGAACACCGGGGAGCTGTTTTTT
TRBJ2-6 | NA | TRBV21-1 | NA | CASTPQGAGEDSGANVLTF | TGTGCCAGCACCCCCCAGGGGGCAGGGGAGGACTCTGGGGCCAACGTCCTGACTTTC
TRBJ2-2 | NA | TRBV9 | NA | CASSAPGTYTGELFF | TGTGCCAGCAGCGCCCCCGGGACCTACACCGGGGAGCTGTTTTTT
TRBJ1-6 | TRBD1 | TRBV7-7 | NA | CASSSGTASPLHF | TGTGCTAGCAGCTCCGGGACAGCCTCACCCCTCCACTTT
TRBJ1-3 | NA | TRBV18 | once | CASSPDGAGNTIYF | TGTGCCAGCTCACCGGACGGCGCTGGAAACACCATATATTTT
TRBJ2-5 | TRBD1 | TRBV9 | NA | CASSVGPRGRETQYF | TGTGCCAGCAGCGTAGGGCCCAGGGGGCGTGAGACCCAGTACTTC
TRBJ2-3 | TRBD1 | TRBV10-3 | NA | CAISDGTGGTDTQYF | TGTGCCATCAGTGATGGGACAGGGGGCACAGATACGCAGTATTTT
TRBJ2-7 | NA | TRBV9 | NA | CASSVDAGLGYEQYF | TGTGCCAGCAGCGTAGATGCGGGGTTAGGCTACGAGCAGTACTTC
TRBJ2-7 | TRBD2 | TRBV6-5 | NA | CASSPVAGVVEQYF | TGTGCCAGCAGTCCTGTAGCGGGAGTAGTCGAGCAGTACTTC
TRBJ1-2 | NA | TRBV7-9 | NA | CASSLGVWQGQDYGYTF | TGTGCCAGCAGCTTAGGAGTGTGGCAGGGGCAGGACTATGGCTACACCTTC
TRBJ2-7 | TRBD2 | TRBV7-2 | NA | CASSLVTSGSYEQYF | TGTGCCAGCAGCTTAGTCACTAGCGGGAGTTACGAGCAGTACTTC
TRBJ1-1 | NA | TRBV18 | NA | CASSPFEQGATEAFF | TGTGCCAGCTCACCATTTGAACAGGGAGCCACTGAAGCTTTCTTT
TRBJ1-2 | NA | TRBV2 | once | CASSEGLADYGYTF | TGTGCCAGCAGTGAAGGACTTGCAGACTATGGCTACACCTTC
TRBJ2-7 | NA | TRBV5-1 | NA | CASSLGGSEQYF | TGCGCCAGCAGCTTGGGGGGGAGCGAGCAGTACTTC
TRBJ1-4 | NA | TRBV7-9 | NA | CASSLVPGRAATNEKLFF | TGTGCCAGCAGCTTAGTCCCGGGCAGGGCAGCAACTAATGAAAAACTGTTTTTT
TRBJ2-3 | NA | TRBV25-1 | NA | CASSDQGVIPQYF | TGTGCCAGCAGTGATCAGGGTGTAATTCCCCAGTATTTT
TRBJ2-7 | NA | TRBV5-6 | NA | CASSLGQSSYEQYF | TGTGCCAGCAGCTTGGGACAGTCTTCCTACGAGCAGTACTTC
TRBJ1-2 | NA | TRBV5-4 | NA | CASSLEGDINGYTF | TGTGCCAGCAGCTTGGAGGGGGACATTAATGGCTACACCTTC
TRBJ2-7 | TRBD2 | TRBV27 | NA | CASTQLAGGLGYEQYF | TGTGCCAGCACCCAACTAGCGGGAGGCCTCGGCTACGAGCAGTACTTC
TRBJ2-2 | NA | TRBV28 | NA | CASSLVSTGELFF | TGTGCCAGCAGTCTCGTTAGTACCGGGGAGCTGTTTTTT
TRBJ2-7 | NA | TRBV10-1 | NA | CASSESQGTYEQYF | TGCGCCAGCAGTGAGTCACAGGGAACGTACGAGCAGTACTTC
TRBJ2-7 | NA | TRBV6-5 | NA | CASTVSTGGSYEQYF | TGTGCCAGCACCGTCTCCACCGGGGGCTCCTACGAGCAGTACTTC
TRBJ2-1 | NA | TRBV7-6 | NA | CASSLAAPHGYSYNEQFF | TGTGCCAGCAGCTTAGCGGCCCCGCACGGGTATTCCTACAATGAGCAGTTCTTC
TRBJ2-7 | NA | TRBV27 | once | CASSLKAQGGGYEQYF | TGTGCCAGCAGCTTAAAGGCGCAGGGAGGGGGCTACGAGCAGTACTTC
TRBJ2-7 | NA | TRBV11-1 | NA | CASSLVRGAGSYEQYF | TGTGCCAGCAGCTTAGTCCGGGGGGCCGGGTCCTACGAGCAGTACTTC
TRBJ2-7 | TRBD1 | TRBV6-5 | NA | CASSPPGGGEQYF | TGTGCCAGCAGTCCACCAGGGGGCGGCGAGCAGTACTTC
TRBJ2-6 | NA | TRBV2 | NA | CASSVGPQGSGANVLTF | TGTGCCAGCAGTGTGGGACCGCAGGGGTCTGGGGCCAACGTCCTGACTTTC
TRBJ2-7 | NA | TRBV11-1 | once | CASSPAGYEQYF | TGTGCCAGCAGCCCGGCGGGCTACGAGCAGTACTTC
TRBJ2-7 | NA | TRBV28 | NA | CASSLTGIYEQYF | TGTGCCAGCAGTTTAACAGGGATTTACGAGCAGTACTTC
TRBJ2-7 | TRBD2 | TRBV4-1 | NA | CASSQGSGGISYEQYF | TGCGCCAGCAGCCAAGGTAGCGGGGGGATCTCCTACGAGCAGTACTTC
TRBJ2-5 | NA | TRBV9 | NA | CASSMGTWGQETQYF | TGTGCCAGCAGCATGGGAACCTGGGGTCAGGAGACCCAGTACTTC
TRBJ2-7 | TRBD1 | TRBV5-6 | NA | CASSSPDRGTYEQYF | TGTGCCAGCAGCTCACCGGACAGGGGAACCTACGAGCAGTACTTC
TRBJ2-7 | TRBD1 | TRBV28 | NA | CASSFAGGMSYEQYF | TGTGCCAGCAGTTTCGCAGGGGGCATGTCCTACGAGCAGTACTTC
TRBJ2-7 | NA | TRBV7-9 | NA | CASSPPSPRYEQYF | TGTGCCAGCAGCCCTCCCTCCCCCCGGTACGAGCAGTACTTC
TRBJ2-7 | TRBD2 | TRBV27 | NA | CASSQSGNHYYEQYF | TGTGCCAGCAGTCAGAGCGGGAATCACTACTACGAGCAGTACTTC
TRBJ1-1 | NA | TRBV2 | NA | CAKDANTEAFF | TGTGCCAAGGACGCGAACACTGAAGCTTTCTTT
TRBJ1-1 | NA | TRBV5-6 | NA | CASSPLRGAMNTEAFF | TGTGCCAGCAGCCCATTACGGGGGGCTATGAACACTGAAGCTTTCTTT
TRBJ2-7 | NA | TRBV7-2 | NA | CASSPYAGAYEQYF | TGTGCCAGCAGCCCCTACGCGGGCGCCTACGAGCAGTACTTC
TRBJ2-7 | TRBD1 | TRBV6-1 | NA | CASSEAPGTVGEQYF | TGTGCCAGCAGTGAAGCCCCCGGGACAGTCGGCGAGCAGTACTTC
TRBJ2-7 | TRBD1 | TRBV2 | NA | CASSVSGTANYEQYF | TGTGCCAGCAGTGTTTCCGGGACAGCCAATTACGAGCAGTACTTC
TRBJ1-5 | NA | TRBV5-6 | NA | CASSLGAGINQPQHF | TGTGCCAGCAGCTTGGGGGCAGGGATCAATCAGCCCCAGCATTTT
TRBJ2-7 | TRBD2 | TRBV5-1 | NA | CASSWEGGIYEQYF | TGCGCCAGCAGCTGGGAGGGTGGAATCTACGAGCAGTACTTC
TRBJ2-7 | NA | TRBV19 | NA | CASSILGGTYEQYF | TGTGCCAGTAGTATTTTGGGGGGAACCTACGAGCAGTACTTC
TRBJ1-1 | NA | TRBV29-1 | NA | CSVEVGGMSTEAFF | TGCAGCGTTGAAGTTGGGGGAATGAGCACTGAAGCTTTCTTT
TRBJ2-1 | NA | TRBV10-3 | NA | CAISERVEPTYNEQFF | TGTGCCATCAGTGAGAGGGTGGAGCCGACCTACAATGAGCAGTTCTTC
TRBJ2-1 | NA | TRBV25-1 | NA | CASSHGGVDNEQFF | TGTGCCAGCAGTCATGGGGGAGTGGATAATGAGCAGTTCTTC
TRBJ2-3 | NA | TRBV4-3 | NA | CASSQGRTDTQYF | TGCGCCAGCAGCCAAGGAAGGACAGATACGCAGTATTTT
TRBJ2-5 | TRBD2 | TRBV30 | once | CAWSAYGGALETQYF | TGTGCCTGGAGTGCTTACGGGGGGGCCTTGGAGACCCAGTACTTC
TRBJ2-2 | NA | TRBV5-1 | NA | CASSIPQGLNTGELFF | TGCGCCAGCAGCATCCCCCAGGGTCTTAACACCGGGGAGCTGTTTTTT
TRBJ1-2 | NA | TRBV2 | NA | CASSSGSPGGYTF | TGTGCCAGCAGCTCAGGGAGCCCGGGGGGCTACACCTTC
TRBJ1-2 | NA | TRBV28 | NA | CASSFTRFVGYTF | TGTGCCAGCAGTTTTACACGGTTTGTGGGCTACACCTTC
TRBJ2-7 | NA | TRBV6-1 | NA | CASLPPDSPTYEQYF | TGTGCCAGCCTCCCCCCGGACAGCCCTACCTACGAGCAGTACTTC
TRBJ2-7 | TRBD1 | TRBV5-6 | once | CASSQGQGGAYEQYF | TGTGCCAGCAGTCAGGGACAGGGTGGGGCCTACGAGCAGTACTTC